This entry lists 25 T cell receptor beta chains sequenced from one sample in a study of early T cells in non-severe SARS-CoV-2 infection. Using its own MiXCR run on the 5' RACE reads, TCRdb lists one record per CDR3 protein. The sample comprises roughly 93,000 distinct CDR3 sequences, over 12% of which are singletons, and about 0.59% rests with the top ten. Specimen: whole blood. The receptors stem from an adult who was a healthcare worker with PCR-confirmed SARS-CoV-2 infection or an uninfected control (not recorded which).

This clonotype was detected a few times. CDR3 sequence reads: CASGLVLRAQTQRGAVDTQYF. The CDR3 coding sequence is TGTGCTAGTGGTTTGGTATTGAGGGCCCAGACCCAGCGGGGGGCGGTGGATACGCAGTATTTT. The chain couples TRBV12-5 to TRBJ2-3; 9 bases match TRBD2. Germline V lookup: CDR1 LGHNT, CDR2 FRNRAP. The J segment lost 6 bases and the V segment lost 0 bases, leaving 22 bases of the junction unmatched. The CDR3 loop spans 21 amino acids.

The sample holds a few counts of this clonotype. V gene TRBV6-1 combines with J gene TRBJ2-3; the D is unclear. Trimming pared 7 bases from V and 6 bases from J, leaving 11 bases between. Looked up from germline, CDR1 is MNHNS and CDR2 is SASEGT. This CDR3 region has 12 residues. This CDR3 is CASTAAPDTQYF. CDR3 nucleotide sequence: TGTGCCAGCACCGCCGCCCCGGATACGCAGTATTTT.

The CDR3 here is CAWSGSGNSPLHF. The CDR3 nucleotides read TGTGCCTGGAGTGGATCGGGTAATTCACCCCTCCACTTT. J is TRBJ1-6 and V is TRBV30; D is unresolved. This CDR3 has 13 amino acids. Trimming pared 1 base from V and 6 bases from J, leaving 7 bases between. Germline V CDR1 and CDR2: GTSNPN, SVGIG (reference sequence).

This clonotype appeared many times. The V call is TRBV2, the J call TRBJ2-5; 7 bases are a match to TRBD2. This CDR3 contains 13 residues. Trimming cost V 4 bases and J 2 bases; bases outside gene matches: 1. Germline V gives CDR1 SNHLY, CDR2 FYNNEI. The CDR3 DNA reads TGTGCCAGCAGTGTCGGGGGGCAAGAGACCCAGTACTTC. This translates into CASSVGGQETQYF. The full variable domain, completed using reference TRBV2 and TRBJ2-5, is EPEVTQTPSHQVTQMGQEVILRCVPISNHLYFYWYRQILGQKVEFLVSFYNNEISEKSEIFDDQFSVERPDGSNFTLKIRSTKLEDSAMYFCASSVGGQETQYFGPGTRLLVL.

The V gene is TRBV15, the J gene TRBJ1-2, with 12 bases identical to TRBD1. Unmatched junction bases numbered 3, after V lost 5 bases and J lost 8 bases. Germline V gives CDR1 LNHNV, CDR2 YYDKDF (reference sequence). CDR3 size: 13 residues. CDR3 residues: CATSRDRGHGYTF. The CDR3 DNA reads TGTGCCACCAGCCGGGACAGGGGGCACGGCTACACCTTC.

This clonotype was counted only a few times. The chain joins TRBV6-6 to TRBJ1-1; D is perhaps TRBD1 (5 bases). Germline-derived CDR1 and CDR2 are MNHNY and SVGAGI (reference sequence). The CDR3 runs 14 residues. V was pared by 8 bases and J by 1 base, with 14 bases between. The CDR3 nucleotides read TGTGCCAGCTCCAATGGGGGGGGGAACACTGAAGCTTTCTTT. Amino acid sequence: CASSNGGGNTEAFF.

This clonotype was observed a few times. The chain uses TRBV2 and TRBJ2-2; D remains ambiguous. Germline-derived CDR1 and CDR2 are SNHLY and FYNNEI. This CDR3 comprises 13 residues. The V end was cut by 6 bases, the J end by 6 bases, with 11 bases between. The CDR3 reads CASRPALAGELFF. In nucleotides, the CDR3 is TGTGCCAGCAGGCCAGCGTTGGCCGGGGAGCTGTTTTTT.

Points on this clonotype: The junction and the germline gene differ at one end; a read error may be behind it. The chain has TRBV7-3 and TRBJ2-5; D is unresolved. This CDR3 spans 14 amino acids. Per germline, CDR1 SGHTA and CDR2 FQGTGA. DNA of the CDR3: TGTGCCAGCAGCGATGGGCCCGGCCACGAGACCAAGTACTTC. This encodes CASSDGPGHETKYF.

This clonotype was picked up many times. The chain links TRBV5-4 to TRBJ1-1, with no clear D. Germline V gene lookup returns CDR1 SGHNT and CDR2 YYREEE (reference sequence). The V end lost 1 base, the J end lost 3 bases, and 10 bases lay between the germline ends. The CDR3 is made up of 14 amino acids. CDR3 nucleotides: TGTGCCAGCAGCTTGAAACGGGTGGACACTGAAGCTTTCTTT. Translation gives CASSLKRVDTEAFF.

This clonotype has a handful of counts. The chain is built from TRBV6-5 and TRBJ2-3, with 11 bases matching TRBD2. V trimming: 2 bases; J trimming: 3 bases; junction bases outside the gene matches: 4. The germline V gene has CDR1 MNHEY and CDR2 SVGAGI. The CDR3 is 16 residues long. CDR3 in amino acids: CASSYAASGGTDTQYF. The CDR3 region has the DNA TGTGCCAGCAGTTACGCCGCTAGCGGGGGGACAGATACGCAGTATTTT.

This clonotype appeared a few times. J is TRBJ2-3 and V is TRBV18, with 8 bases matching TRBD2. J lost 5 bases, V lost 2 bases, and 9 bases had no gene match. Germline CDR1 and CDR2: KGHSH and LQKENI. The CDR3 extends over 16 amino acids. The CDR3, as DNA: TGTGCCAGCTCACCATACAGCGGGGGAGTGAAAGATACGCAGTATTTT. Translation: CASSPYSGGVKDTQYF.

This clonotype was counted a few times. The chain links TRBV5-1 to TRBJ1-4; the D is unclear. Per the germline V gene, CDR1 is SGHRS and CDR2 is YFSETQ. Trimming took off 0 bases at V and 6 bases at J, with 9 bases between the two ends. There are 14 residues in the CDR3. CDR3 coding DNA: TGCGCCAGCAGCTTGGGCCGCGGAGATGAAAAACTGTTTTTT. Its protein product is CASSLGRGDEKLFF.

Only a few counts were recorded for this clonotype. This rearrangement joins TRBV11-2 to TRBJ2-7, with TRBD1 matching 8 bases. The CDR3 is 15 amino acids. Trimming cost V 4 bases and J 6 bases; bases outside gene matches: 11. CDR1 SGHAT and CDR2 FQNNGV come from the germline V gene. The CDR3 reads CASSSEQGVVREQYV. CDR3 nucleotides: TGTGCCAGCAGCTCAGAACAGGGGGTAGTGCGCGAGCAGTACGTC.

This clonotype was seen a handful of times. The rearrangement joins TRBV6-6 to TRBJ2-2; 7 nucleotides line up with TRBD1. V lost 2 bases, J lost 6 bases, and 9 bases stayed unmatched. The CDR3 runs 16 residues. Germline CDR1 is MNHNY and CDR2 is SVGAGI (reference sequence). CDR3 loop: CASSYPRAGGAGELFF. As DNA, the CDR3 is TGTGCCAGCAGTTACCCTAGGGCAGGGGGAGCCGGGGAGCTGTTTTTT.

By proportion, this clonotype is medium-sized. The chain couples TRBV30 to TRBJ2-1, with D perhaps TRBD1 or TRBD2 (5 bases each). Germline CDR1 reads GTSNPN; CDR2 reads SVGIG (reference sequence). The CDR3 has 13 amino acids. The V and J ends lost 5 bases and 11 bases respectively, with 19 bases between them. The CDR3 here is CAWALGESGKQFF. CDR3 DNA: TGTGCCTGGGCCCTGGGGGAGTCAGGAAAGCAGTTCTTC. Combining the CDR3 with reference TRBV30 and TRBJ2-1 gives the whole variable domain SQTIHQWPATLVQPVGSPLSLECTVEGTSNPNLYWYRQAAGRGLQLLFYSVGIGQISSEVPQNLSASRPQDRQFILSSKKLLLSDSGFYLCAWALGESGKQFFGPGTRLTVL.

CDR3 DNA: TGTGCCAGCAGTCGCCGCCGAGGCGGGGTTTCCTACAATGAGCAGTTCTTC. Its translation: CASSRRRGGVSYNEQFF. This rearrangement joins TRBV12-3 or TRBV12-4 to TRBJ2-1; the D gene is possibly TRBD2 (6 bases). The CDR3 consists of 17 residues. V dropped 5 bases and J dropped 1 base, with 18 bases sitting between them.

V and J are TRBV7-2 and TRBJ1-6; D gene ambiguous. CDR3 length equals 15 residues. The ends were cut back, 4 bases at V and 7 bases at J, with 14 bases in the middle. The V gene's germline CDR1 is SGHTA and CDR2 FQGNSA. The CDR3 DNA is TGTGCCAGCAGCTGGCGTTTGGGGTTGAATTCACCCCTCCACTTT. This translates into CASSWRLGLNSPLHF. Variable domain in full (rest from reference TRBV7-2 and TRBJ1-6): GAGVSQSPSNKVTEKGKDVELRCDPISGHTALYWYRQSLGQGLEFLIYFQGNSAPDKSGLPSDRFSAERTGGSVSTLTIQRTQQEDSAVYLCASSWRLGLNSPLHFGNGTRLTVT.

Concerning this clonotype: A much bigger clone sits one base away, suggesting this may be a read error. In this CDR3 the conserved last residue, phenylalanine or tryptophan, is missing, so a read error is likely. The chain couples TRBV7-3 to TRBJ2-5; 7 positions agree with TRBD1. CDR1 and CDR2 (germline): SGHTA, FQGTGA. The V segment lost 2 bases and the J segment 5 bases; nucleotides outside the gene matches: 11. CDR3 size: 16 residues. CDR3 in DNA: TGTGCCAGCAGCTTATCAGGAGCTAGGGGACAGGAGACCCAGTACCTC. Its translation is CASSLSGARGQETQYL.

The rearrangement uses TRBV2 and TRBJ1-5, with unresolved D. The CDR3 is 13 amino acids. V was cut by 6 bases and J by 4 bases, with 10 bases left in between. From germline, CDR1 is SNHLY and CDR2 FYNNEI. CDR3 nucleotides: TGTGCCAGCAGGGTTAGGGTAAATCAGCCCCAGCATTTT. As protein: CASRVRVNQPQHF.

This clonotype was counted many times. The chain carries TRBV19 and TRBJ1-5; D gene unclear. This CDR3 is 17 amino acids long. Per germline, CDR1 LNHDA and CDR2 SQIVND (reference sequence). The V and J ends lost 3 bases and 3 bases respectively, with 18 bases between them. CDR3 amino acids: CASSIARFGLNNQPQHF. CDR3 DNA sequence: TGTGCCAGTAGTATCGCACGCTTCGGACTGAACAATCAGCCCCAGCATTTT.

V and J are TRBV5-4 and TRBJ2-1; 9 positions match TRBD1. The V gene's germline CDR1 is SGHNT and CDR2 YYREEE (reference sequence). CDR3 length equals 15 residues. V lost 3 bases and J lost 7; bases outside the gene matches: 8. The CDR3 here is CASSWGTGITNEQFF. The DNA for the CDR3 is TGTGCCAGCAGCTGGGGGACAGGGATTACAAATGAGCAGTTCTTC.

The chain links TRBV12-3 or TRBV12-4 to TRBJ2-6; no definite D call. V lost 6 bases, J lost 8 bases, and 8 bases lay in between. The CDR3 extends over 12 amino acids. The CDR3 protein is CASRAESNVLTF. The DNA for the CDR3 is TGTGCCAGCAGGGCGGAGTCCAACGTCCTGACTTTC.

The table lists this clonotype with a few counts. The gene calls are TRBV2 and TRBJ1-4; possible D gene TRBD1, 5 bases. Trimming removed 4 bases at V and 5 bases at J, with 8 bases between. CDR1 and CDR2 from the germline V gene are SNHLY and FYNNEI. The CDR3 spans 13 residues. In nucleotides, the CDR3 is TGTGCCAGCAGTGGGCAGGGAAATGAAAAACTGTTTTTT. As protein: CASSGQGNEKLFF. The entire variable domain, with the rest obtained from reference TRBV2 and TRBJ1-4, is as follows: EPEVTQTPSHQVTQMGQEVILRCVPISNHLYFYWYRQILGQKVEFLVSFYNNEISEKSEIFDDQFSVERPDGSNFTLKIRSTKLEDSAMYFCASSGQGNEKLFFGSGTQLSVL.

The chain recombines TRBV5-1 with TRBJ2-1; 10 nucleotides align to TRBD2. The CDR3 is 16 residues long. The junction had 12 bases not matched to a gene; V was cut back by 4 bases and J by 8 bases. Germline loops: CDR1 SGHRS, CDR2 YFSETQ. CDR3 nucleotide sequence: TGCGCCAGCAGCCGTGTAAATAGCGGGGGGCCCGATGAGCAGTTCTTC. It yields the protein CASSRVNSGGPDEQFF.

This clonotype occurred many times. This sequence joins TRBV7-9 and TRBJ2-3; 9 bases align to TRBD1. This CDR3 has 15 residues. Germline assignment: CDR1 SEHNR and CDR2 FQNEAQ (reference sequence). Losses at the gene ends were 6 bases for V and 0 bases for J; bases not matched to a gene: 4. CDR3 sequence (DNA): TGTGCCAGCAGTACGACAGGGGGAAGCACAGATACGCAGTATTTT. The encoded protein is CASSTTGGSTDTQYF.